This TCR beta chain was profiled in a study of shared clonotypes between healthy human individuals. Study-level results: Richness estimates generally favored naive over memory subsets. Rarefaction analysis demonstrated incomplete sorted-subset sequencing notwithstanding large depth. A handful of donors showed sharing of approximately 5% of naive CD4 clonotypes.

About this clone: Its specificity is not known.

Trimming removed 0 bases at V and 1 base at J, with 10 bases between. CDR3 length: 15 residues. Germline values: CDR1 SGHTA, CDR2 FQGNSA. The assay was carried out at the deep level. Clones were read by immunoSEQ multiplex PCR, and TCRdb kept only the in-frame ones, dropping some. This table has a few million clones, nearly 97% appearing once. Sequenced material: naive CD4+ T cells sorted from blood. Subset denoted: CD45RA+ positively selected. The TCR sequence derives from a man between 18 and 35 years old in good health. The rearrangement uses TRBV7-2 and TRBJ2-7, with a possible D match to TRBD2 (5 bases). In DNA, the CDR3 is TGTGCCAGCAGCTTAGCGGGGAGAGGGTCCTACGAGCAGTACTTC. Residues: CASSLAGRGSYEQYF.